This TCR beta chain is from a study of CD8 T cells in ankylosing spondylitis. Findings and caveats of the study: In reactive arthritis synovial fluid and blood, some motif variants had been reported before. Within ankylosing spondylitis blood, a TCR beta motif made up of eight or nine highly homologous variants appeared to be characteristic. Relatively scarce in peripheral blood, disease-linked clones were CD8+. Disease-linked clones reportedly concentrated significantly in matched ankylosing spondylitis synovial fluid.

Quantitative 5'-RACE with molecular barcodes was used to make the TCR beta libraries. TCRdb called the 5' RACE reads again in MiXCR, with one record for every CDR3 protein. The repertoire holds hundreds of thousands of distinct CDR3 sequences, with about an eighth as singletons. CDR1 and CDR2 from the germline V gene are SEHNR and FQNEAQ (reference sequence). This CDR3 region has 15 residues. The V and J ends lost 3 bases and 5 bases, in that order; junction bases with no gene match: 9. This clonotype was counted a few times. Its antigen is unknown. The genes are TRBV7-9 and TRBJ1-1; 7 bases are shared with TRBD1. The sequence derives from a male donor with ankylosing spondylitis. Sequences were obtained from blood, either unsorted or a sorted T cell fraction (not recorded which). The CDR3: CASSFHNRDRTEAFF. In DNA form, the CDR3 reads TGTGCCAGCAGCTTCCACAACCGGGACAGAACTGAAGCTTTCTTT.